This entry concerns a single T cell receptor (beta chain). Its antigen remains undetermined. Base qualities were left out, and no much larger clone turns up one base away. The data originate from a study of cytomegalovirus exposure and HLA in healthy donors (TCRdb year 2017). Background on the whole study: In an earlier analysis of some 550 of the donors, around 290 Gb of sequence data and about 110 million unique TCR beta sequences from 150 million to 200 million T cells were reported. Around 300 gigabases of sequencing data and roughly 90 million unique TCR sequences were included in an early release covering about 600 HLA-typed donors. Among the roughly 380 genotyped donors, 81% belonged to the genetic ancestry cluster associated with self-reported Caucasian donors. The study aimed to test whether cataloging public T cell receptors could reveal signatures of past pathogen exposure. The study used immunosequencing to profile the T cell repertoires of approximately 650 subjects and linked those repertoires to cytomegalovirus serostatus. In addition to the first cohort of around 670 subjects, a separate validation cohort of over 90 different subjects was used. High-throughput TCR immunosequencing, statistical association of individual TCRs with disease status, and machine learning were combined to predict cytomegalovirus infection status. A later analysis re-examined previously published TCR beta repertoires from 610 or so donors and added high-resolution HLA genotyping to investigate patterns of TCR occurrence. The later analysis used no new phenotypic data to find candidate immune exposures, relying instead on TCR beta sequences and their occurrence across donors. In an earlier analysis of 500 to 650 of the donors, high-throughput TCR beta sequencing was used to judge whether each TCR beta V gene segment behaved as functional or pseudogenic. Donor age, sex, ethnicity and CMV serostatus were compiled together with the repertoire data. Genome-wide SNP genotypes for about 55% of the 666 donors were used in a later genetic analysis, which treated that subset as a discovery cohort. All discovery cohort repertoires had been generated on a single sequencing platform. HLA typing included class I and class II loci at four-digit resolution. Typing coverage differed by locus: A, B, C, DRB1 and DQB1 were typed in about 629-640 donors, DQA1 in 522, DPA1 in over 600, and DPB1 in 472. Four to six DR-DQ haplotypes were handled as single units for association and clustering, since linkage in the cohort was strong. On average, roughly 250,000 unique TCR beta nucleotide sequences were sequenced per donor among 398 genotyped donors of the cohort, with roughly 20% of those sequences being non-productive. General findings and caveats noted by the study authors: According to a later analysis, parvovirus B19, influenza, CMV and Epstein-Barr virus appeared linked to several top co-occurrence clusters. While some public TCRs were present in many individuals, most TCR sequences turned up only very rarely across donors. A later genetic analysis reported fewer N-insertions in productive TCRs among donors in an Asian-associated ancestry cluster than the roughly 720-donor mean. Fewer than 20 rarely observed V segments, including chromosome 9 orphons, were excluded from the earlier analysis of almost 600 of the donors because counts were too low. Assigning TCR associations to individual alleles was difficult when HLA alleles, especially DR and DQ, strongly co-occurred. According to a later analysis, most CMV-associated TCR beta chains appeared to be HLA-restricted, and the HLA associations seemed to be driven largely by CMV exposure. A total of fewer than 200 TCR beta chains were listed by the study as associated with cytomegalovirus. Some IMGT-functional V segments, including TRBV6-2 and TRBV6-3, could not be distinguished by the 87-base-pair reads and were therefore excluded. Only TCR beta chains were sequenced in this cohort, and the absence of alpha or paired-chain data limited detectable features. It was suggested by the authors that the approach could potentially be generalized to other disease states and immunological phenotypes. A cluster of highly shared sequence variants was judged likely to be a technical artifact of the sequencing pipeline. A few of the identified cytomegalovirus-associated TCR beta chains were confirmed in vitro to be specific for cytomegalovirus antigens. The only immune exposure information available for the cohort was CMV serostatus. Sequencing depth was assumed to be roughly uniform across donors in the presence/absence analyses, though that assumption may not hold. HLA typing was unavailable for some donors at each locus, so association tests used only the typed subset. Broadly in line with IMGT annotations, most TCR beta V segments showed up in productive rearrangements about 87% or about 30% of the time in an earlier analysis of roughly 590 of the donors. In a later analysis, TCR association rates were found to vary across HLA loci, with the most associated TCRs seen for DRB1 alleles and the fewest for HLA-C alleles. Compared with equally common non-associated chains, HLA-associated TCR beta chains in a later analysis were more clonally expanded and had lower generation probabilities. An association between a missense DCLRE1C variant and V-gene and J-gene trimming of TCR beta chains was found in a later genetic analysis and replicated in an independent cohort. The classifier was reported to diagnose cytomegalovirus status with high specificity and sensitivity in both the original cohort and the validation cohort. Linkage disequilibrium might explain the correlated functional status among segregating V segments, but an unknown experimental factor could not be excluded. A later analysis associated 17,000 or so TCR beta sequences with specific HLA alleles at a false discovery rate of 0.05. A further reported finding was that TCR beta sequences accurately predicted the HLA-A and HLA-B alleles for most subjects in the first cohort.

The cohort was made up of hundreds of healthy bone marrow donors. All cohort members were sampled while nominally healthy, although unrecorded immune exposures were likely present. The donor tested CMV seronegative, placing the donor among the 352 seronegative members of the cohort. Every donor gave a peripheral blood sample, and the peripheral blood mononuclear cells from that sample were used for TCR beta sequencing. Genomic DNA was extracted from the blood cell samples with the Qiagen DNeasy Blood Extraction Kit. The library was generated by the immunoSEQ multiplex PCR assay. For the multiplex PCR, a mixture combining 60 forward primers for TCR Vbeta segments and 13 reverse primers for TCR Jbeta segments was used. The CDR3 region of rearranged TCR beta genes was amplified from genomic DNA with a multiplex PCR assay. The Illumina HiSeq System was used to sequence the amplified TCR beta libraries as 87-base-pair reads. In the original analysis: A later analysis tallied 80 million to 95 million unique TCR beta chains across the 600 to 700 repertoires, and around 12 million of those chains were shared by two or more donors. A nearest-neighbor algorithm error-corrected the raw reads and collapsed the reads into unique sequences, merging closely related sequences to remove PCR and sequencing errors. V, D and J gene segments were assigned by aligning CDR3 sequences to IMGT reference sequences. Each retained sequence needed at least a six-nucleotide match to both a V gene segment and a J gene segment. Rearrangements were classified as productive when the CDR3 lacked stop codons and remained in frame with V and J, and all other rearrangements were classified as non-productive. CDR3 was defined by IMGT convention, running from the second conserved V-encoded cysteine to the conserved J-encoded phenylalanine. The earlier analysis of about 620 of the donors excluded sequences that lacked an unambiguous match to a single V gene segment. In an earlier analysis of almost 600 of the donors, a V segment was called functional when productive rearrangements were above 56.7%, and segregating when the standard deviation between donors exceeded 5%. To diagnose cytomegalovirus status from the catalog of TCR beta chain sequences, a statistical classification framework was built. In a later analysis, TCR nucleotide sequences were compared against IMGT/GENE-DB human TR gene sequences so that V and J genes could be assigned. The TCRdist pipeline was used in a later analysis to assign CDR3 sequences and most-parsimonious VDJ recombination scenarios. In a later analysis, each TCR beta chain was defined by its CDR3 amino acid sequence together with its V-gene family, and reads lacking a unique V-gene family were excluded. In a later analysis, 450 to 600 highly shared, low-generation-probability nucleotide sequences were removed to address suspected cross-contamination and a sequencing artifact. A later analysis calculated a clonal expansion index for each public chain from normalized within-repertoire ranks of inferred template counts. Generation probabilities in a later analysis came from a VDJ recombination model fitted to out-of-frame rearrangements, and those results were checked against IGoR. In a later analysis, TCR-TCR, TCR-HLA and TCR-CMV co-occurrence was scored with hypergeometric tests, and a repertoire-size bias correction was applied to TCR pairs. False discovery rates were estimated in a later analysis by permuting HLA or CMV assignments 20 times. In a later analysis, co-occurring TCRs were grouped using DBSCAN, and TCRdist sequence similarity was added for clustering within HLA-allele-positive subsets. Co-occurrence clustering excluded repertoires with fewer than 30,000 or more than 120,000 public chains, plus five with anomalous nucleotide sharing. Entries here come from immuneACCESS through TCRdb and include only in-frame sequences with V and J called. Some clones fail to appear in such tables; in the studies checked, an unresolved V gene covers under half of the shortfall, and the cause of the remainder is unknown. The DNA gave D and trimming, while V, J and clone size come from that table. The sample table shows more than 200,000 clones, and more than 60% are seen once. The leading ten clones occupy roughly a sixth of the sample.

V lost 2 bases and J lost 7 bases, and the count of bases not matched to a germline gene is 10. The CDR3 starts with the cysteine, ends with the phenylalanine, and has 15 residues. Of all the DNA, just the CDR3 is kept, 45 bases in frame from base 1. The germline V gene (reference sequence) gives CDR1 as GTSNPN and CDR2 as SVGIG. Recombination linked TRBV30 to TRBJ2-1, with TRBD2 matching 8 junction bases. Input material: PBMCs. The receptor's source is a man in his forties in good health and CMV-seronegative. The CDR3: CAWSTGRALKNEQFF. The sequence in DNA is TGTGCCTGGAGTACCGGGAGGGCGCTGAAAAATGAGCAGTTCTTC.